The sample holds a few counts of the clone carrying this TCR beta chain. As yet, its antigen is unknown. Following RNA extraction, reverse transcription yielded cDNA that acted as the sequencing template. Data came from immunoSEQ multiplex PCR; TCRdb stores just in-frame clones and leaves some out. The sample has about 180,000 clones; 58% are singletons. This entry belongs to a study of CD8+ T cells in alopecia areata. Study-wide context: Dosing with tofacitinib proceeded for 6 to 18 months, followed by 6 months off drug. General study findings and limits: Possibly as an HLA-related effect, TCR sharing across patients appeared less clear than in mice. Many of the expanded lesional clones endured in scalp and blood while on tofacitinib.

Treatment here: oral pan-JAK inhibitor, 5-10 mg twice daily. Germline V gives CDR1 MNHNS, CDR2 SASEGT. The CDR3 runs 15 residues. Trimming cost V 7 bases and J 1 base, with 16 bases left between them. This clonotype originated in a human donor with alopecia areata. Source: CD4+ T cells sorted from blood, taken at roughly week 58, from a patient treated with tofacitinib. The chain combines TRBV6-1 with TRBJ2-5; perhaps D is TRBD1 or TRBD2 (6 bases each). CDR3 sequence: CASTPRRGAQETQYF. The CDR3 region has the DNA TGTGCCAGCACCCCACGGAGGGGGGCCCAAGAGACCCAGTACTTC.